In its sample, the clone carrying this TCR beta chain was seen a few times. TCRdb redid the calling of the RT-PCR reads with MiXCR, one entry per CDR3 protein. The table shows 80,000 to 90,000 distinct CDR3 sequences, with around 48% occurring only once. This sample was included in a study of patients and donors after allogeneic stem cell transplantation. Trimming took 4 bases from V and 0 from J; bases not matched to a gene: 7. This CDR3 comprises 16 residues. Per germline, CDR1 SGHRS and CDR2 YFSETQ. Source material: blood, either unsorted or a sorted T cell fraction (not recorded which). J is TRBJ1-3 and V is TRBV5-1; 7 bases map to TRBD1. The sequence was collected from a human donor who was either an allogeneic HSCT recipient or a stem cell or donor lymphocyte infusion donor (not recorded which). It is not recorded whose cells these are; they may come from a transplant donor. The CDR3 DNA reads TGCGCCAGCAGCCTGACGGGACAGAGCTCTGGAAACACCATATATTTT. This gives the protein CASSLTGQSSGNTIYF.